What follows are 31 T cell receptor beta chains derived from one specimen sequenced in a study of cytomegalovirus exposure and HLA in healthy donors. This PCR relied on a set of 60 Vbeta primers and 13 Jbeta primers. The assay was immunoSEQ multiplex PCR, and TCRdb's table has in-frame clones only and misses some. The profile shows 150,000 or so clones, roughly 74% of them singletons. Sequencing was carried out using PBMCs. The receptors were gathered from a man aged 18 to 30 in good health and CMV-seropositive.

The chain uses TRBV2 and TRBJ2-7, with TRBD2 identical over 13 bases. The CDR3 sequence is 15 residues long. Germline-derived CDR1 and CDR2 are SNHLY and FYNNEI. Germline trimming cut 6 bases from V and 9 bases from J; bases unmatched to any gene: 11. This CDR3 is CASSQRLAGGTMQYF. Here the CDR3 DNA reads TGTGCCAGCAGCCAAAGACTAGCGGGAGGTACTATGCAGTACTTC.

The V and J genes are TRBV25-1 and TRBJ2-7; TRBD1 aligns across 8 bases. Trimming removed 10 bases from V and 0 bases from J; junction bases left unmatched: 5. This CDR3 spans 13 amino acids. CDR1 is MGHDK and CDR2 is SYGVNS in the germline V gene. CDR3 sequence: CATGQGPSYEQYF. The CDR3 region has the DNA TGTGCCACCGGACAGGGCCCCTCCTACGAGCAGTACTTC.

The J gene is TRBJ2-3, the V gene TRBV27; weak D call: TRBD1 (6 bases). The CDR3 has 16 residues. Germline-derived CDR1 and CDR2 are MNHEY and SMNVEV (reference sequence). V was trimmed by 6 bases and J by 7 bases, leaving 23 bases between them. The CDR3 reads CASSKGETANYHTQYF. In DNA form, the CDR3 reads TGTGCCAGCAGCAAGGGGGAGACAGCCAACTACCATACGCAGTATTTT.

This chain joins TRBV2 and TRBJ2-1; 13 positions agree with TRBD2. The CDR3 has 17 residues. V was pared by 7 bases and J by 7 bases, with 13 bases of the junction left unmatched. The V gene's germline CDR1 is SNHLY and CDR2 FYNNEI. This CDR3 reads CASKRTSGSLAVNEQFF. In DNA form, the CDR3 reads TGTGCCAGCAAGCGGACTAGCGGGAGTTTGGCGGTGAATGAGCAGTTCTTC.

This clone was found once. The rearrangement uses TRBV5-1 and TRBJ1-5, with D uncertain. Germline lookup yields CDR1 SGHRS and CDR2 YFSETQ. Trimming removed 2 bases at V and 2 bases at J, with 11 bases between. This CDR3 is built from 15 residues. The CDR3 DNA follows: TGCGCCAGCAGCTTCGGACCGGAGGGCAATCAGCCCCAGCATTTT. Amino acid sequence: CASSFGPEGNQPQHF.

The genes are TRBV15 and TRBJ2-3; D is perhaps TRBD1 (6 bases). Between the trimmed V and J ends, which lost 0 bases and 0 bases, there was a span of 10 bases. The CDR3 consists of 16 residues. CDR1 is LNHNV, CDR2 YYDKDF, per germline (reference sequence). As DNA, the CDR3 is TGTGCCACCAGCAGAGAGCAACAGGGCAGCACAGATACGCAGTATTTT. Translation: CATSREQQGSTDTQYF.

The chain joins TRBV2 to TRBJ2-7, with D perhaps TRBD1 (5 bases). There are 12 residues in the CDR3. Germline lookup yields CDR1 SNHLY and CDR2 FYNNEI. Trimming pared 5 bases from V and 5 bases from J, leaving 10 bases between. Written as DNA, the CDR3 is TGTGCCAGCAGTTATTTAGGGGACGAGCAGTACTTC. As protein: CASSYLGDEQYF.

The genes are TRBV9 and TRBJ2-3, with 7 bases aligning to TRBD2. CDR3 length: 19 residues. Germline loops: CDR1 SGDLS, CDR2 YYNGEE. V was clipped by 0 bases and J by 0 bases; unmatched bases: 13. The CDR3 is CASSVGALAEILSTDTQYF. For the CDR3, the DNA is TGTGCCAGCAGCGTAGGAGCTCTAGCGGAAATCCTCAGCACAGATACGCAGTATTTT.

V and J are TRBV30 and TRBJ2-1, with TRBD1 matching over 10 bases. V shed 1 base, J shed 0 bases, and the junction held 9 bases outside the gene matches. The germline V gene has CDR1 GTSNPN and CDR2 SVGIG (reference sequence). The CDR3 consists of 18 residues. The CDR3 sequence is CAWSGDRGPLSSYNEQFF. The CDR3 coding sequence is TGTGCCTGGAGTGGGGACAGGGGACCATTAAGCTCCTACAATGAGCAGTTCTTC.

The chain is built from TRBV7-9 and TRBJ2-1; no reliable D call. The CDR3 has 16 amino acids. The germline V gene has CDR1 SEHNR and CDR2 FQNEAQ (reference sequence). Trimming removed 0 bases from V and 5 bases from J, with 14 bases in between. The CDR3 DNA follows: TGTGCCAGCAGCTTAGCCGGCAGACACGTCGACAATGAGCAGTTCTTC. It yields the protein CASSLAGRHVDNEQFF.

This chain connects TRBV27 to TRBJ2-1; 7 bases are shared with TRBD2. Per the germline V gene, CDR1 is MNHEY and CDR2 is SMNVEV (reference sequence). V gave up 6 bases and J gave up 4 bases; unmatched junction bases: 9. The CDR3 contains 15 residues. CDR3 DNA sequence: TGTGCCAGCAGCTTCCTAGCGGACGGATACAATGAGCAGTTCTTC. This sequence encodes CASSFLADGYNEQFF.

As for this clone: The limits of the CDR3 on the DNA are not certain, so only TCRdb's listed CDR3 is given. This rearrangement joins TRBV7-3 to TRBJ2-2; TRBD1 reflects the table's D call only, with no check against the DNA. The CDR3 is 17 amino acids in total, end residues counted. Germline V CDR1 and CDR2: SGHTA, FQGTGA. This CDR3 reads CASSLFGPGDGTGELFF.

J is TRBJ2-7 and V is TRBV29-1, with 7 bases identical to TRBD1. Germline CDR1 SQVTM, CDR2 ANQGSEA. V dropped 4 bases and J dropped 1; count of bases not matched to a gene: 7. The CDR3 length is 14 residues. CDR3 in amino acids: CSVVETGRSYEQYF. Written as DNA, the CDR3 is TGCAGCGTTGTGGAGACAGGGCGATCCTACGAGCAGTACTTC.

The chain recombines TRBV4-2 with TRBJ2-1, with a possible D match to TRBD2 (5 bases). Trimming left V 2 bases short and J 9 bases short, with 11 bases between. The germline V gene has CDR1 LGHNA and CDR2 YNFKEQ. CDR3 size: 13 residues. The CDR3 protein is CASSQSTEGEQFF. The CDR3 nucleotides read TGTGCCAGCAGCCAATCTACCGAGGGTGAGCAGTTCTTC.

The CDR3 sequence is CASSFQGGNEQFF. The CDR3 DNA follows: TGTGCCAGCAGCTTTCAGGGAGGGAATGAGCAGTTCTTC. The genes are TRBV5-4 and TRBJ2-1; 7 bases fit TRBD2. Germline trimming cut 2 bases from V and 7 bases from J; bases unmatched to any gene: 3. The CDR3 loop spans 13 amino acids. Looked up from germline, CDR1 is SGHNT and CDR2 is YYREEE (reference sequence).

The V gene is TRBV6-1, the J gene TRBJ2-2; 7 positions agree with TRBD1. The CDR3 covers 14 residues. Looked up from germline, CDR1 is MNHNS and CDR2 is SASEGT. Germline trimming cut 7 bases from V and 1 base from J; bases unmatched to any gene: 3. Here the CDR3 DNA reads TGTGCCAGCACCCGGGACAGGAACACCGGGGAGCTGTTTTTT. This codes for CASTRDRNTGELFF.

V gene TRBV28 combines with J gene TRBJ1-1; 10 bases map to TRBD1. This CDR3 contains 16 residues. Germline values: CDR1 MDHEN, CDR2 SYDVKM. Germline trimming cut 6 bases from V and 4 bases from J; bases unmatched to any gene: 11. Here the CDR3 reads CASSQVGTGDGTEAFF. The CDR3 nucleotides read TGTGCCAGCAGCCAAGTGGGGACAGGGGATGGCACTGAAGCTTTCTTT.

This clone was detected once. CDR3 DNA sequence: TGTGCCAGCAGTTCACGCCTACGAGAGCAGTACTTC. Translating it yields CASSSRLREQYF. This chain links TRBV27 with TRBJ2-7; D is uncertain. Trimming took 4 bases from V and 7 from J, leaving 11 bases between them. The CDR3 totals 12 residues. In germline, CDR1 is MNHEY, CDR2 SMNVEV (reference sequence).

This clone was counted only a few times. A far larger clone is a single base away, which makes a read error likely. CDR3: CASSLGLLGQGSFEQYF. Here the CDR3 DNA reads TGTGCCAGCAGCTTAGGGCTACTGGGACAGGGGTCGTTCGAGCAGTACTTC. J is TRBJ2-7 and V is TRBV28; 10 bases line up with TRBD1. The germline V gene has CDR1 MDHEN and CDR2 SYDVKM. V lost 6 bases to trimming and J lost 6 bases; unmatched junction nucleotides: 17. This CDR3 has 17 residues.

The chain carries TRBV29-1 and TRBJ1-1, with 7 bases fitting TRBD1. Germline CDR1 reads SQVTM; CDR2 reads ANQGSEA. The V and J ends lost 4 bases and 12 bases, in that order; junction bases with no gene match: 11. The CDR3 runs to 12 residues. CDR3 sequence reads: CSVVEGAWMTFF. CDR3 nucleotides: TGCAGCGTTGTTGAGGGGGCGTGGATGACTTTCTTT.

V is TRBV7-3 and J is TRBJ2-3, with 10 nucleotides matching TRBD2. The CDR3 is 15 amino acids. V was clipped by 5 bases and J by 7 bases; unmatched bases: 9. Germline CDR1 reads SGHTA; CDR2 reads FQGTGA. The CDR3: CASSPGTSVWNTQYF. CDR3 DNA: TGTGCCAGCAGCCCCGGGACTAGCGTGTGGAATACGCAGTATTTT.

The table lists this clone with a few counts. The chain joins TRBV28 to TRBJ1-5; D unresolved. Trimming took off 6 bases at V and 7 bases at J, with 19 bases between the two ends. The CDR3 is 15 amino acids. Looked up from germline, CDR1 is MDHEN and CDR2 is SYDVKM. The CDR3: CASSLIRGIQQPQHF. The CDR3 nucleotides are TGTGCCAGCAGCCTAATTCGAGGGATCCAACAGCCCCAGCATTTT. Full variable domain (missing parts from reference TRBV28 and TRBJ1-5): DVKVTQSSRYLVKRTGEKVFLECVQDMDHENMFWYRQDPGLGLRLIYFSYDVKMKEKGDIPEGYSVSREKKERFSLILESASTNQTSMYLCASSLIRGIQQPQHFGDGTRLSIL.

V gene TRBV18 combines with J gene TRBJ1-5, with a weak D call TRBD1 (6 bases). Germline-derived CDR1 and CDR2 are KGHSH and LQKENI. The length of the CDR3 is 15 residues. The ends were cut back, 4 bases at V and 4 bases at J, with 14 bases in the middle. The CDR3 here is CASSLRNQGNQPQHF. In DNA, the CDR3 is TGTGCCAGCTCACTGAGGAATCAGGGGAATCAGCCCCAGCATTTT.

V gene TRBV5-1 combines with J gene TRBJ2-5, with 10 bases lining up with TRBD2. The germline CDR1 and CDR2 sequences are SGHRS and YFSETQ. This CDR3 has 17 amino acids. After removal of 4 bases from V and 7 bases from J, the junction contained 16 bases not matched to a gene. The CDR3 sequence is CASSPPTSSGSTGTQYF. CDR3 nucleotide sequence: TGCGCCAGCAGCCCGCCGACTTCTAGCGGGAGCACCGGGACCCAGTACTTC.

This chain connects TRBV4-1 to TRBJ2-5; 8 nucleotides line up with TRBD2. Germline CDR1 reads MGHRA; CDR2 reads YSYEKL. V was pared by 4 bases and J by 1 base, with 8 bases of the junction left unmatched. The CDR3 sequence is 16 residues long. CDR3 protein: CASSLGRVGGQETQYF. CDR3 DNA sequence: TGCGCCAGCAGCCTCGGGAGGGTCGGGGGCCAAGAGACCCAGTACTTC.

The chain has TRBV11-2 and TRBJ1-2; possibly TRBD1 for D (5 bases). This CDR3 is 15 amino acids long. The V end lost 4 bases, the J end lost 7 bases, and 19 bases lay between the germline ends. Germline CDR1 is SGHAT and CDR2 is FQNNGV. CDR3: CASSSPGRQIGGYTF. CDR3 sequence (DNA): TGTGCCAGCAGCTCTCCAGGGAGGCAGATCGGTGGCTACACCTTC.

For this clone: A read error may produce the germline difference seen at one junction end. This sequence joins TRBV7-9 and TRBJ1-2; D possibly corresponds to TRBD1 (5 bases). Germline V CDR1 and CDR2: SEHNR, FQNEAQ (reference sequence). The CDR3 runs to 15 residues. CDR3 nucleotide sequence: TGTGCCAGCAGCCCCGGGACTGCTCCGTTTTATGACTACACCTTC. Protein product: CASSPGTAPFYDYTF.

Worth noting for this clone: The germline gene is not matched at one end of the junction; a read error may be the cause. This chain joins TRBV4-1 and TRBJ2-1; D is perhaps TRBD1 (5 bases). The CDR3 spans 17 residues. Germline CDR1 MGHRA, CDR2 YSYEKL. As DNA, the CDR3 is TGCGCCAGCAGCCAGGGCCTCGGACGTACAAAGGACAATGGGCAGTTCTTC. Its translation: CASSQGLGRTKDNGQFF.

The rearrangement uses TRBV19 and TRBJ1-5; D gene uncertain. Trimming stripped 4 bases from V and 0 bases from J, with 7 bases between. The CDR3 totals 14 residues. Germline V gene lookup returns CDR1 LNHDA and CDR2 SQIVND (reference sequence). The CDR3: CASSSRYSNQPQHF. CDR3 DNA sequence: TGTGCCAGTAGTAGCAGATATAGCAATCAGCCCCAGCATTTT.

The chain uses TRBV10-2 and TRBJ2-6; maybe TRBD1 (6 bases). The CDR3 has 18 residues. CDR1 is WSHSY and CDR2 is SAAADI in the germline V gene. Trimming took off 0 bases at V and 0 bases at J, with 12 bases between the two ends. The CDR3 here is CASSESLQGTSGANVLTF. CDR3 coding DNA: TGCGCCAGCAGTGAGTCGTTGCAGGGGACCTCTGGGGCCAACGTCCTGACTTTC.

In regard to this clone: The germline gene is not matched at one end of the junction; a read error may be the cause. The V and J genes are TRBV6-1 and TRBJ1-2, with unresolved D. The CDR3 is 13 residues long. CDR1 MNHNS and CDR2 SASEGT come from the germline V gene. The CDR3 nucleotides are TGTGCCAGCAGTGATTGGACTTACTATGGCTACCCCTTC. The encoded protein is CASSDWTYYGYPF.